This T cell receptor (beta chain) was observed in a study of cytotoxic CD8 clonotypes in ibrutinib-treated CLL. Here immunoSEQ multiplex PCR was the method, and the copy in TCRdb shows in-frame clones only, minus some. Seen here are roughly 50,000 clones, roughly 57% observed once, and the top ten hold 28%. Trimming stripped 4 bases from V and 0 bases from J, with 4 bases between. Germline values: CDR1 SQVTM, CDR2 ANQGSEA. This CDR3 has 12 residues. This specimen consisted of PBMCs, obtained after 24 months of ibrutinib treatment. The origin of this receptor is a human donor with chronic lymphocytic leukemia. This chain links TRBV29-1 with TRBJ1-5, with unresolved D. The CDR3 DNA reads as TGCAGCGTTGCTTCTAGCAATCAGCCCCAGCATTTT. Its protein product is CSVASSNQPQHF. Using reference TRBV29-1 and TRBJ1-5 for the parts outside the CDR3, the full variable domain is SAVISQKPSRDICQRGTSLTIQCQVDSQVTMMFWYRQQPGQSLTLIATANQGSEATYESGFVIDKFPISRPNLTFSTLTVSNMSPEDSSIYLCSVASSNQPQHFGDGTRLSIL.